The TCR beta chain described here comes from a study of vaccination effects on CD4 cells after COVID-19. In regard to this clone: Its antigen is not known.

The CDR3 spans 15 residues. V was shortened by 5 bases and J by 2 bases, with 14 bases between the two germline ends. The germline V gene has CDR1 SGHTA and CDR2 FQGTGA. Measured with immunoSEQ multiplex PCR; TCRdb has only the in-frame clones, and not every one. The sample has 20,000 to 30,000 clones, about 79% seen once. ViraFEST assay sequencing came after antigen-specific CD4+ T cells were expanded with viral peptide pools. After around 10 days in culture, the CD4+ T cells were isolated. Every participant took two doses of the BNT162b2 or mRNA-1273 vaccine. The receptor's source is a human donor who received a COVID-19 vaccine. Some clones in this sample may be carry-over from other donors' samples. The chain uses TRBV7-3 and TRBJ2-3; D unclear. Sequences were derived from CD4+ T cells from PBMCs cultured with SARS-CoV-2 spike peptides, sampled after COVID-19 vaccination. This CDR3 is CASSHTGLYTDTQYF. The CDR3 bases are TGTGCCAGCAGCCACACCGGTCTGTACACAGATACGCAGTATTTT. The whole variable domain, remainder taken from reference TRBV7-3 and TRBJ2-3, is GAGVSQTPSNKVTEKGKYVELRCDPISGHTALYWYRQSLGQGPEFLIYFQGTGAADDSGLPNDRFFAVRPEGSVSTLKIQRTERGDSAVYLCASSHTGLYTDTQYFGPGTRLTVL.